This TCR beta chain was recorded in a study of identical twins listed by TCRdb under 2016. About the investigation overall: The study deep-sequenced TCR alpha and beta repertoires from monozygotic twins, unrelated adults of various ages and cord blood to test whether fetal clonotypes persist. Replicate twin experiments were performed at different times using different library preparation protocols to rule out contamination.

Every donor in the study was a healthy Caucasian. The paper as a whole reports these results and caveats: Recombination models systematically underestimated out-of-frame TCR alpha sharing in monozygotic twins but agreed with sharing between unrelated individuals. Because the same donors could not be followed over many years, the conclusions relied on cross-sectional statistical analysis. Invariant T cells such as MAIT and iNKT could partly confound zero-insertion analyses, though diverse VJ usage argued against this for most clonotypes. Abundant cord blood beta clonotypes had fewer insertions, young adult naive repertoires showed a similar but weaker trend, and memory repertoires showed no such trend. In beta out-of-frame sequences, excess twin sharing was weaker, because having fewer shared sequences lowered the signal-to-noise ratio. Compared with coincidental sharing between unrelated individuals, out-of-frame TCR alpha sequences shared between twins showed an excess of sequences with low generation probability.

Notes on this clonotype: This receptor's antigen is unknown. No base-level quality is on record; no much larger clone is a single base apart.

Reading from cysteine to phenylalanine, the CDR3 counts 16 amino acids. The CDR3 DNA has 48 bases and is translated from base 1. In the germline V gene (reference sequence), CDR1 corresponds to DFQATT and CDR2 to SNEGSKA. V lost 0 bases and J lost 0 bases; the stretch between them is 13 bases long. The method behind the library was 5' RACE. The data were produced on an Illumina HiSeq 2000. Template switching introduced a universal primer binding site; the final cDNA contained a unique molecular identifier, enabling accurate counting of TCR cDNA molecules. Specific primers in the conserved constant-segment region were used to synthesize first-strand cDNA for TCR alpha and beta chains. To control for contamination, every cDNA library was double barcoded, receiving both a SMART-Mk sample barcode and Illumina barcodes. Two successive PCR steps introduced TruSeq adapter sequences along with Illumina sample barcodes. Sequencing of the TCR alpha and beta cDNA libraries was done on the Illumina HiSeq platform using custom primers. On the authors' methods: MiGEC was used to process raw reads and extract unique molecular identifiers, and MiXCR was used to find CDR3 positions. For each individual, recombination models were inferred using an EM algorithm with the repgenHMM and IGoR tools. The tcR package in R was used for shared clonotype analysis, with sharing normalized by the product of cloneset sizes. To study raw recombination free of thymic and clonal selection effects, out-of-frame nonproductive sequences were analyzed. TCRdb trimmed the raw reads at Q25, called clones with MiXCR and kept productive beta chains. Here each entry gathers all rows of one CDR3 protein and keeps the most common genes and DNA. The V and J calls, along with clone size, are taken from TCRdb and not from the paper's own processing. For this sample the table gives about 1.7 million distinct CDR3 sequences, of which about 32% were detected only once. Of the sample, over 0.25% is held by the ten largest clones.

The source is a newborn girl in good health. The rearranged chain carries TRBV20-1 and TRBJ2-3; the D gene is possibly TRBD2, with 6 bases matching. The sequenced material came from cord blood. In nucleotides, the sequence is TGCAGTGCTAGAGATATCAAACTAGCTAGCACAGATACGCAGTATTTT. It translates to CSARDIKLASTDTQYF.